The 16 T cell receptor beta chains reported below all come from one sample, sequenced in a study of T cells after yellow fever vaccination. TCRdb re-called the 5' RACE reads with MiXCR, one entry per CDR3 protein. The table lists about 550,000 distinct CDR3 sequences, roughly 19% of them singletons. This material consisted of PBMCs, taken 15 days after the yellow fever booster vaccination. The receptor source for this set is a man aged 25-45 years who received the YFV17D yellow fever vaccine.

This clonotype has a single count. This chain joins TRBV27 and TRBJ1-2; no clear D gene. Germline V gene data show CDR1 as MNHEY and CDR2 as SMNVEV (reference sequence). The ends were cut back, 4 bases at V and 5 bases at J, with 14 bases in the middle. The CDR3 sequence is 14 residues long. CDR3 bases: TGTGCCAGCAGTTCCCCTGGAGGCGGGTATGGCTACACCTTC. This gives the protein CASSSPGGGYGYTF.

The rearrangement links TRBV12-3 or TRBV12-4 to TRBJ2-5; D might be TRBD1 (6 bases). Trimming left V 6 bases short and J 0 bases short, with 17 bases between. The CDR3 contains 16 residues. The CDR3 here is CASSQGQLLYQETQYF. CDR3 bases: TGTGCCAGCAGCCAAGGACAGCTCTTGTACCAAGAGACCCAGTACTTC.

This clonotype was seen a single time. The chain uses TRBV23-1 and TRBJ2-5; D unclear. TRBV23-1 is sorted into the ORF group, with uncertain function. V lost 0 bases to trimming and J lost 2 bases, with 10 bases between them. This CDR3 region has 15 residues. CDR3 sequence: CASSQSVWIQETQYF. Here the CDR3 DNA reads TGCGCCAGCAGTCAATCGGTTTGGATACAAGAGACCCAGTACTTC.

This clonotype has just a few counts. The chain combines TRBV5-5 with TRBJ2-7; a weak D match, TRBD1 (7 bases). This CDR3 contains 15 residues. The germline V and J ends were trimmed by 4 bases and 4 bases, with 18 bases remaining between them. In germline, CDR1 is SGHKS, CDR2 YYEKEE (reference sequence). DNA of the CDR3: TGTGCCAGCAGCCCGACAGGGAGGAACTCGTACGAGCAGTACTTC. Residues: CASSPTGRNSYEQYF.

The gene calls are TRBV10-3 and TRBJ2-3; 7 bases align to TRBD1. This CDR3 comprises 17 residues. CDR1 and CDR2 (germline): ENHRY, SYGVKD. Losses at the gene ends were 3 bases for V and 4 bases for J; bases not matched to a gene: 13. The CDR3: CAISDISGQRSADTQYF. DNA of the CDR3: TGTGCCATCAGTGACATTTCGGGACAGAGGAGCGCAGATACGCAGTATTTT.

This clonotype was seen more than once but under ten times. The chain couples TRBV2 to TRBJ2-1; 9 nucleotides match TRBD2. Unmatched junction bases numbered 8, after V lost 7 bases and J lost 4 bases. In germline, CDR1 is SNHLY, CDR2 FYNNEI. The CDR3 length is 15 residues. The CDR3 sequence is CASNPGTSLYNEQFF. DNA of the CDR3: TGTGCCAGCAATCCCGGGACTAGCCTTTACAATGAGCAGTTCTTC.

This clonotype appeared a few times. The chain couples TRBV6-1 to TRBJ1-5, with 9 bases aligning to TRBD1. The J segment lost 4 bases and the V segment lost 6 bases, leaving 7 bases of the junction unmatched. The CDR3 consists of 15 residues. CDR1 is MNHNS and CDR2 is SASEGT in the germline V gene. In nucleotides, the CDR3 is TGTGCCAGCAGCCCAACAGGGGGCGAGAATCAGCCCCAGCATTTT. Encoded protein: CASSPTGGENQPQHF.

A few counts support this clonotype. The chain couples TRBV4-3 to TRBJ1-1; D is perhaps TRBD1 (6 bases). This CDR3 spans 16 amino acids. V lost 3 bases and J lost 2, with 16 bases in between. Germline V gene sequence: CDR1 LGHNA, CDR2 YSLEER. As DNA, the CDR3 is TGCGCCAGCAGCCAGGGACGAAGACAGGTTAACACTGAAGCTTTCTTT. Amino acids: CASSQGRRQVNTEAFF.

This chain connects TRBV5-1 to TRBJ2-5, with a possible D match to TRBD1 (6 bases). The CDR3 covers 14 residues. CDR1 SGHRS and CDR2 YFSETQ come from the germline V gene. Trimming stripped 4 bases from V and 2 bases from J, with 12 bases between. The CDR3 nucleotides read TGCGCCAGCAGCATAGGACAGAAACAAGAGACCCAGTACTTC. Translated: CASSIGQKQETQYF.

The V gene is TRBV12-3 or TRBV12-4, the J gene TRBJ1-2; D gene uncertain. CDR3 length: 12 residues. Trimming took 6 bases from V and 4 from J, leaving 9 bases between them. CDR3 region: CASSRTAYGYTF. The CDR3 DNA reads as TGTGCCAGCAGCCGGACGGCCTATGGCTACACCTTC.

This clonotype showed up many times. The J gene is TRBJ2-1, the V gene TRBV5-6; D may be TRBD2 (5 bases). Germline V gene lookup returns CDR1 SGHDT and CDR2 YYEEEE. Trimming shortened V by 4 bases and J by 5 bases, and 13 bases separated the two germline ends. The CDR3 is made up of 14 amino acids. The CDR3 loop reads CASSPSGDNNEQFF. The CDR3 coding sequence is TGTGCCAGCAGCCCATCCGGGGATAACAATGAGCAGTTCTTC.

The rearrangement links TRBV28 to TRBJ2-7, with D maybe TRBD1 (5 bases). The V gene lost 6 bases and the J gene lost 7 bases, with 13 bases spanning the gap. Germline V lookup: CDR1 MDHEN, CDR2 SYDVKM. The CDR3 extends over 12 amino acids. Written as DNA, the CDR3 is TGTGCCAGCAGCTTTAGGGGCCTGGAGCAGTACTTC. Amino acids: CASSFRGLEQYF.

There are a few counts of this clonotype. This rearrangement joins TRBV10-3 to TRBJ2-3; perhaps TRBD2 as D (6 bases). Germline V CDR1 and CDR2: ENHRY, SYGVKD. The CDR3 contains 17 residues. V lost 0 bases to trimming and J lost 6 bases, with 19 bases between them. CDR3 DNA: TGTGCCATCAGTGAGTCTTACCGGGAGCGCCCGGGGGATACGCAGTATTTT. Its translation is CAISESYRERPGDTQYF.

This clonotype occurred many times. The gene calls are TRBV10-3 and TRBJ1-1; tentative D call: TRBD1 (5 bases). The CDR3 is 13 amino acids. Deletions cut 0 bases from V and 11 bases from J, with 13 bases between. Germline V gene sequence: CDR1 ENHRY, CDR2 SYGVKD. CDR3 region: CAISESPGAPAFF. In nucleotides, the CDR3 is TGTGCCATCAGTGAGTCGCCTGGGGCGCCCGCTTTCTTT.

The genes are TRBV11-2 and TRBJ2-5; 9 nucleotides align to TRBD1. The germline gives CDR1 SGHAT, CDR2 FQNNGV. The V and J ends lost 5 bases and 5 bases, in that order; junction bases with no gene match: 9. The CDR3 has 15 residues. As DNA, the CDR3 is TGTGCCAGCAGCCGCGGTGGGACAGGGACCGAGACCCAGTACTTC. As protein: CASSRGGTGTETQYF.

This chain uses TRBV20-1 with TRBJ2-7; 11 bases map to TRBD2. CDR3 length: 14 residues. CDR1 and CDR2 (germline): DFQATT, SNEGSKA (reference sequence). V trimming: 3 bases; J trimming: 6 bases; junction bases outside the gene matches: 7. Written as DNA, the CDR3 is TGCAGTGCTAGTAGCGGGAGGGCCTTTTTCGAGCAGTACTTC. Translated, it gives CSASSGRAFFEQYF.